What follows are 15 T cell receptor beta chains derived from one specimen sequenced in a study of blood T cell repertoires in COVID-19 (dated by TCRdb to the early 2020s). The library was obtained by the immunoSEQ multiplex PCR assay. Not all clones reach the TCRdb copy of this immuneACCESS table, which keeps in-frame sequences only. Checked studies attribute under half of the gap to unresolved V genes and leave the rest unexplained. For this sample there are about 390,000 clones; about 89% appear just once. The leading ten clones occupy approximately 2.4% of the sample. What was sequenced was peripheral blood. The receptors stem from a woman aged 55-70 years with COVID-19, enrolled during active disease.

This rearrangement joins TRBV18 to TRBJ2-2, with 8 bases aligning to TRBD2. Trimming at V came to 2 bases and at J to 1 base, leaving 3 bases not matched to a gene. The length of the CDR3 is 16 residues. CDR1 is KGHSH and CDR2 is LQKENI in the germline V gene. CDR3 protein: CASSPRLAQNTGELFF. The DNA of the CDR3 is TGTGCCAGCTCACCAAGACTAGCGCAGAACACCGGGGAGCTGTTTTTT.

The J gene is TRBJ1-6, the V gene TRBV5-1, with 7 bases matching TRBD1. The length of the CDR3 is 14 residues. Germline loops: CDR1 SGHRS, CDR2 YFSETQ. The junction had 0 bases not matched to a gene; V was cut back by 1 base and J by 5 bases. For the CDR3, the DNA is TGCGCCAGCAGCTTGCAGGGGGATAATTCACCCCTCCACTTT. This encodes CASSLQGDNSPLHF.

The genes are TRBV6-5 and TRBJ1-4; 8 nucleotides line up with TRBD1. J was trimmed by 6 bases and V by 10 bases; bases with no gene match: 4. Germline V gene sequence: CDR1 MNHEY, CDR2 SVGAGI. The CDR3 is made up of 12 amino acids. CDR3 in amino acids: CATDRADEKLFF. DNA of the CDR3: TGTGCCACGGACAGGGCTGATGAAAAACTGTTTTTT.

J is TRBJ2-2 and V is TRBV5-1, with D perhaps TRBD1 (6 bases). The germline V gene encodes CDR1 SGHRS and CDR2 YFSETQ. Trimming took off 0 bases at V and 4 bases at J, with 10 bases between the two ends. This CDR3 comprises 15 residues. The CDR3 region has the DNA TGCGCCAGCAGCTTGGAACAGGGCGGCACCGGGGAGCTGTTTTTT. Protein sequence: CASSLEQGGTGELFF.

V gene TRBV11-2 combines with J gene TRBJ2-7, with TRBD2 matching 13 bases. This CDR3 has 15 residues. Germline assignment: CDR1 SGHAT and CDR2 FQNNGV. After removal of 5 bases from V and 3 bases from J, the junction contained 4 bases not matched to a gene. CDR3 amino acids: CASSPRTSGGYEQYF. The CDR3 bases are TGTGCCAGCAGCCCGAGGACTAGCGGGGGCTACGAGCAGTACTTC.

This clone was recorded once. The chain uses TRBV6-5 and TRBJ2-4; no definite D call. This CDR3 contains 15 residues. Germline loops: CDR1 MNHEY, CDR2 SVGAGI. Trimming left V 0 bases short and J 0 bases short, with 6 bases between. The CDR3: CASSYSSKAKNIQYF. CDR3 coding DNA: TGTGCCAGCAGTTACTCGAGTAAAGCCAAAAACATTCAGTACTTC.

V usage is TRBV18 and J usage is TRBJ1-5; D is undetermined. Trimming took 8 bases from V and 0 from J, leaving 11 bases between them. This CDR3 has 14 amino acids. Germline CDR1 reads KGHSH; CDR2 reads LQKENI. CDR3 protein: CASTDTNSNQPQHF. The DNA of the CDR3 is TGTGCCAGCACCGACACAAATAGCAATCAGCCCCAGCATTTT.

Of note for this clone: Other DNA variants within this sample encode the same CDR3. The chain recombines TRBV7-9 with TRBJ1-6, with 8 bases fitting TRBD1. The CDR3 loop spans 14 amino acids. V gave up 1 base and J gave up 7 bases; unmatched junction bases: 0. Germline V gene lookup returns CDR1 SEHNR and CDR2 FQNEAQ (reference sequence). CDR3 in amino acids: CASSLGTGNSPLHF. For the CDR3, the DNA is TGTGCCAGCAGCTTAGGGACAGGGAATTCACCCCTCCACTTT.

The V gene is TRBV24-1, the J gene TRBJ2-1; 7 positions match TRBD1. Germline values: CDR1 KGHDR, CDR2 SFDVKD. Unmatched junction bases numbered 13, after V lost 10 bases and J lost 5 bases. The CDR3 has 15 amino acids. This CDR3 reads CATAPQGTGDNEQFF. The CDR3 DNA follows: TGTGCCACAGCACCACAGGGAACAGGGGACAATGAGCAGTTCTTC.

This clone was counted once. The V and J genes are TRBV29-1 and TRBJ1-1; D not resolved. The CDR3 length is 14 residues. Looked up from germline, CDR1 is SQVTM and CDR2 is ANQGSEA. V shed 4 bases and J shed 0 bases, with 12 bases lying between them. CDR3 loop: CSVGHSTMNTEAFF. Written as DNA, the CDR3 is TGCAGCGTTGGCCACTCCACTATGAACACTGAAGCTTTCTTT.

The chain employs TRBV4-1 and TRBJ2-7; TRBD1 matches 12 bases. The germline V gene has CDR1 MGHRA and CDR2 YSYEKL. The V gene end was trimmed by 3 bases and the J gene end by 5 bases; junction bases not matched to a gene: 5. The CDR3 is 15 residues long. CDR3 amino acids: CASSHPGQGADEQYF. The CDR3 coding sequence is TGCGCCAGCAGCCACCCGGGACAGGGGGCCGACGAGCAGTACTTC.

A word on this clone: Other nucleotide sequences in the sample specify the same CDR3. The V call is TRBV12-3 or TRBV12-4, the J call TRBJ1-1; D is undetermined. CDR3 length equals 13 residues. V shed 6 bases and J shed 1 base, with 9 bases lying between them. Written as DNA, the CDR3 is TGTGCCAGCAGCCAAACAGCGAACACTGAAGCTTTCTTT. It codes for CASSQTANTEAFF.

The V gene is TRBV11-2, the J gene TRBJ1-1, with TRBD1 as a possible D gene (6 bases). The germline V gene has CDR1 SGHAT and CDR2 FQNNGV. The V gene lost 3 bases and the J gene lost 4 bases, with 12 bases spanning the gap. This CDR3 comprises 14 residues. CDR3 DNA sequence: TGTGCCAGCAGCTTTAACAGGGTGGGCACTGAAGCTTTCTTT. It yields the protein CASSFNRVGTEAFF.

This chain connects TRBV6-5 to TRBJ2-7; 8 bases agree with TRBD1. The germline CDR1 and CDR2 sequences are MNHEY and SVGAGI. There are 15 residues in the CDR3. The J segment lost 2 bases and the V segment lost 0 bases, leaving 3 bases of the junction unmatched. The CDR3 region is CASSYSGQAPYEQYF. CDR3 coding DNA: TGTGCCAGCAGTTACTCGGGACAGGCCCCCTACGAGCAGTACTTC.

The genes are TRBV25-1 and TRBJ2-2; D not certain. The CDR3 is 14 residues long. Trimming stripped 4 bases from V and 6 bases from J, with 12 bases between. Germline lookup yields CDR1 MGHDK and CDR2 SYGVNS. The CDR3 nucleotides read TGTGCCAGCAGTGCATTGTCCCAGGCCGGGGAGCTGTTTTTT. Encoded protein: CASSALSQAGELFF.